Listed below are T cell receptor beta chains from one sample, sequenced in a study of PD-1 blockade in mismatch repair-deficient tumors. The assay was immunoSEQ multiplex PCR, and TCRdb's table has in-frame clones only and misses some. This sample has about 79,000 clones; around 80% occur once, and the top ten carry roughly 6%. This specimen consisted of peripheral blood, obtained 44 weeks after starting pembrolizumab. The receptors originated from an adult with mismatch repair-deficient cancer. Each CDR3 is given with its conserved first and last residue. Each record gives: V gene, J gene, clone size, D gene, CDR3 DNA, CDR3 protein. The D gene is left open where the match is weak. Not all rows give a size; the values are once, few, many and, for expanded clones, a class.

>TRBV11-2|TRBJ1-1|few|.
TGTGCCAGCAGCTTAGGGACAGCAATAAACACTGAAGCTTTCTTT
CASSLGTAINTEAFF
>TRBV19|TRBJ2-3|.|.
TGTGCCAGTAATTCTTTTGGACCCGTCGGTCCTCTCACAGATACGCAGTATTTT
CASNSFGPVGPLTDTQYF
>TRBV9|TRBJ2-1|.|TRBD2
TGTGCCAGCACGCAGACTAGCGGGAGTCTGAATGAGCAGTTCTTC
CASTQTSGSLNEQFF
>TRBV29-1|TRBJ2-1|.|TRBD2
TGCAGCGTTGACCTTTCCGGGACTAGCGGTTACAATGAGCAGTTCTTC
CSVDLSGTSGYNEQFF
>TRBV5-1|TRBJ2-3|.|.
TGCGCCAGCAGCTTGGGGGGACTCGGGGATACGCAGTATTTT
CASSLGGLGDTQYF
>TRBV5-1|TRBJ1-2|.|.
TGCGCCAGCAGCCAGGAATCCCCGGGCTATGGCTACACCTTC
CASSQESPGYGYTF
>TRBV7-9|TRBJ1-1|.|.
TGTGCCAGCAGCTTACTCAGCAGGGACACTGAAGCTTTCTTT
CASSLLSRDTEAFF
>TRBV10-3|TRBJ1-1|.|.
TGTGCCATCAGGGCAGGGTCCACTGAAGCTTTCTTT
CAIRAGSTEAFF
>TRBV7-3|TRBJ2-7|.|.
TGTGCCAGCAGCCGCACAGGGAGCAGCTCCTACGAGCAGTACTTC
CASSRTGSSSYEQYF
>TRBV7-9|TRBJ2-6|.|.
TGTGCCAGCAGCTTCTCCGACGGAGCTGGGGCCAACGTCCTGACTTTC
CASSFSDGAGANVLTF
>TRBV18|TRBJ2-7|.|TRBD1
TGTGCCAGCTCACCAAAGGGACAGTCCTGGGAGCAGTACTTC
CASSPKGQSWEQYF